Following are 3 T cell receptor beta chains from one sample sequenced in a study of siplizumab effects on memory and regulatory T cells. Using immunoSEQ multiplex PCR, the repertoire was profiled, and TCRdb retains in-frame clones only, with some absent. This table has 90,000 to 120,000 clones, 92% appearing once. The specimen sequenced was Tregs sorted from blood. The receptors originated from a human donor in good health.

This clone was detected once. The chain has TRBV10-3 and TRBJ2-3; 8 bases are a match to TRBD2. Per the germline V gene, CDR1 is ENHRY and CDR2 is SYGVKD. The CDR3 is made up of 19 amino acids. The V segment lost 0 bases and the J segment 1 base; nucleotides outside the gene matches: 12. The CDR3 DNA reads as TGTGCCATCAGTGAGTCGATTATACCGGGACTAGGGCGCACAGATACGCAGTATTTT. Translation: CAISESIIPGLGRTDTQYF.

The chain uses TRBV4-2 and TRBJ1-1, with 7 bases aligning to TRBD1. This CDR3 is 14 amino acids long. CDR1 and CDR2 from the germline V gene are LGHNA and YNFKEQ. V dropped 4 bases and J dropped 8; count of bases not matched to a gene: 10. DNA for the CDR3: TGTGCCAGCAGCCGTGGGGACAGACTTTTGGAAGCTTTCTTT. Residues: CASSRGDRLLEAFF.

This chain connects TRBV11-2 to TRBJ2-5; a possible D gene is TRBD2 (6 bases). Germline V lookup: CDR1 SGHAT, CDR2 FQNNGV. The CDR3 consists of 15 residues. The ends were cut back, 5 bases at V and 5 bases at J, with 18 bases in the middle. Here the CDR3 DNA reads TGTGCCAGCAGCGTCGGCCCGGGAGTAGGGGAGACCCAGTACTTC. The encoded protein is CASSVGPGVGETQYF. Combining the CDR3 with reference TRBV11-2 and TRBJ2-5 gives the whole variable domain EAGVAQSPRYKIIEKRQSVAFWCNPISGHATLYWYQQILGQGPKLLIQFQNNGVVDDSQLPKDRFSAERLKGVDSTLKIQPAKLEDSAVYLCASSVGPGVGETQYFGPGTRLLVL.